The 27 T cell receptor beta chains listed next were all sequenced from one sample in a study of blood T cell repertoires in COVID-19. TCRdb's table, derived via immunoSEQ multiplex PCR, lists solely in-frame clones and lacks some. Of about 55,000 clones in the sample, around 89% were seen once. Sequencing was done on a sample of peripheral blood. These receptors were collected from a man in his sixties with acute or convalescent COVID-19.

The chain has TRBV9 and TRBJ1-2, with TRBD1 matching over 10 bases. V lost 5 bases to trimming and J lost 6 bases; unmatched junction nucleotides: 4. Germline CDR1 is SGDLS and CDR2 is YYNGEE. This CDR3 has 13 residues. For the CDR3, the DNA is TGTGCCAGCAGTCTGACAGGGGGCAATGGCTACACCTTC. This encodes CASSLTGGNGYTF.

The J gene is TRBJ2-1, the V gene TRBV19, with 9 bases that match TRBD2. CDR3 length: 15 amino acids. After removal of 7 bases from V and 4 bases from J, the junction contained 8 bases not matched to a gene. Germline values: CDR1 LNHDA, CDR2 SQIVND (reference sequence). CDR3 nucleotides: TGTGCCAGTACCCAGAGCGGGAGGTATTACAATGAGCAGTTCTTC. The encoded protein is CASTQSGRYYNEQFF.

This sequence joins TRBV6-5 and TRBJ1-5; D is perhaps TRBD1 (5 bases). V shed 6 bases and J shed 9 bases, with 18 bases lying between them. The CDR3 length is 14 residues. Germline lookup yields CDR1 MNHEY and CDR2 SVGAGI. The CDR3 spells CASSAGTGLWPQHF. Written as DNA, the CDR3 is TGTGCCAGCAGCGCCGGGACTGGGTTGTGGCCCCAGCATTTT.

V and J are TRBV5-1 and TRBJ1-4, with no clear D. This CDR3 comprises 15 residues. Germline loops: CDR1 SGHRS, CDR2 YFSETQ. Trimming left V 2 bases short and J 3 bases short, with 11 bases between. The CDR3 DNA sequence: TGCGCCAGCAGCTTCGGGGAGGTAGCTAATGAAAAACTGTTTTTT. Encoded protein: CASSFGEVANEKLFF.

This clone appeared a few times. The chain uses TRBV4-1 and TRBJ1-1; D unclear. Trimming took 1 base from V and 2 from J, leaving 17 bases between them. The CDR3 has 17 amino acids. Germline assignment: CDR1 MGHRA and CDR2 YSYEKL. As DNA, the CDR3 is TGCGCCAGCAGCCAAGGTGGCTTTGGCGGATTTAACACTGAAGCTTTCTTT. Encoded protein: CASSQGGFGGFNTEAFF.

The CDR3 region has the DNA TGTGCCAGCAGCTTAACTAGGACAGGGAGGGAAAAACTGTTTTTT. It is translated as CASSLTRTGREKLFF. The V gene is TRBV7-6, the J gene TRBJ1-4, with TRBD1 identical over 8 bases. The V and J ends lost 2 bases and 8 bases, in that order; junction bases with no gene match: 7. The CDR3 has 15 amino acids. Looked up from germline, CDR1 is SGHVS and CDR2 is FNYEAQ. The full variable domain, rest sourced from reference TRBV7-6 and TRBJ1-4, is GAGVSQSPRYKVTKRGQDVALRCDPISGHVSLYWYRQALGQGPEFLTYFNYEAQQDKSGLPNDRFSAERPEGSISTLTIQRTEQRDSAMYRCASSLTRTGREKLFFGSGTQLSVL.

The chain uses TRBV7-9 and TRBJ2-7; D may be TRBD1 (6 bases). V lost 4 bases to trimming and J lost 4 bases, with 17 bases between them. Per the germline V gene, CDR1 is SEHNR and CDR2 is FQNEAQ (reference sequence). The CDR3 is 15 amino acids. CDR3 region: CASSSTDTGIYEQYF. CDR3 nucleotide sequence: TGTGCCAGCAGCTCGACAGATACAGGGATTTACGAGCAGTACTTC.

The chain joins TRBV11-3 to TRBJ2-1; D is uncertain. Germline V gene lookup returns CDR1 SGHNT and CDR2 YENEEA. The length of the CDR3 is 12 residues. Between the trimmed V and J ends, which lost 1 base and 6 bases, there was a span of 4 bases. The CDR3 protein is CASSLVRNEQFF. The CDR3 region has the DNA TGTGCCAGCAGCTTAGTCCGCAATGAGCAGTTCTTC.

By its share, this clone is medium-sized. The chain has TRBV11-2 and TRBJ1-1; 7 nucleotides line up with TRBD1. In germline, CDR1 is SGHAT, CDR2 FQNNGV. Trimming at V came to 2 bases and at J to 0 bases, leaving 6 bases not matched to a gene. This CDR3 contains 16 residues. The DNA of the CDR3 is TGTGCCAGCAGCTTATCTTCGGGACAGTTGAACACTGAAGCTTTCTTT. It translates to CASSLSSGQLNTEAFF. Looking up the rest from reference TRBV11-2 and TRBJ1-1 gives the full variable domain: EAGVAQSPRYKIIEKRQSVAFWCNPISGHATLYWYQQILGQGPKLLIQFQNNGVVDDSQLPKDRFSAERLKGVDSTLKIQPAKLEDSAVYLCASSLSSGQLNTEAFFGQGTRLTVV.

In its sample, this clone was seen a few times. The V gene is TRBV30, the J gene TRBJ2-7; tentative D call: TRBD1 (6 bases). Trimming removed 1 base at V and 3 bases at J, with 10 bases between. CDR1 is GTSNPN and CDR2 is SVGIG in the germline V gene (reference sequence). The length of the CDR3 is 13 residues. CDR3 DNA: TGTGCCTGGAGTGGGGGCAGGGGCTACGAGCAGTACTTC. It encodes CAWSGGRGYEQYF.

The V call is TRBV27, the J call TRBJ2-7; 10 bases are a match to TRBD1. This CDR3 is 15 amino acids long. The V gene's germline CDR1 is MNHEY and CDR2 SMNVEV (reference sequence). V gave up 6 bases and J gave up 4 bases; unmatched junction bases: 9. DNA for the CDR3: TGTGCCAGCAGCCCATTTGGACAGGGGGTTTACGAGCAGTACTTC. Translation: CASSPFGQGVYEQYF.

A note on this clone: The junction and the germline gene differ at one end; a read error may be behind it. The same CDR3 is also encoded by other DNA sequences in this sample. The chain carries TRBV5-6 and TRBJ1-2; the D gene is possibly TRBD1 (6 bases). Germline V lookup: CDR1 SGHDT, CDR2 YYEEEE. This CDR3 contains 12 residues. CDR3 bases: TGTGCCAGCAGCTTGGACAGGGTATTCTACACTTTC. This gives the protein CASSLDRVFYTF.

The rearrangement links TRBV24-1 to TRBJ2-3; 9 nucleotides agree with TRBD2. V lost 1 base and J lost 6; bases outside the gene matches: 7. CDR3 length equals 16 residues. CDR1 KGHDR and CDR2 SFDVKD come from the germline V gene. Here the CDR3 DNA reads TGTGCCACCAGTGATTTTGGGGCGGGAGGGCCGGATACGCAGTATTTT. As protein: CATSDFGAGGPDTQYF.

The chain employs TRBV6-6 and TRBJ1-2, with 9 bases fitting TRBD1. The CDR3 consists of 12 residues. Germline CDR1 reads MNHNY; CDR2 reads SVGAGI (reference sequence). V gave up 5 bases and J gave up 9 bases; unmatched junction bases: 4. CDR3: CASSRTGESYTF. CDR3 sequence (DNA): TGTGCCAGCAGTCGGACAGGGGAAAGCTACACCTTC.

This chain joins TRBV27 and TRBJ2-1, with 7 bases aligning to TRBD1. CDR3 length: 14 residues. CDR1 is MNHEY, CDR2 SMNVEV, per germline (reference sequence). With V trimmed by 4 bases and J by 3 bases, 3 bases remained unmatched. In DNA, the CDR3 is TGTGCCAGCAGTTCCGGGACAGACTACAATGAGCAGTTCTTC. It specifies CASSSGTDYNEQFF.

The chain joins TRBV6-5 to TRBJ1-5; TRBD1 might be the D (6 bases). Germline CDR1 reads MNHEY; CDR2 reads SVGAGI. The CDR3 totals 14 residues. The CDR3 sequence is CGTIQGLSNQPQHF. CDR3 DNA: TGTGGCACGATTCAGGGGTTGAGCAATCAGCCCCAGCATTTT.

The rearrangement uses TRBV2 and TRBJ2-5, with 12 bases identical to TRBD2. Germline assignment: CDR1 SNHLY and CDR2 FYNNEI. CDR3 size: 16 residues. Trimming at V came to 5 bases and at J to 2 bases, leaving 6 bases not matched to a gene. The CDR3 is CASSRTSGNLQETQYF. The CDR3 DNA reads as TGTGCCAGCAGTAGGACTAGCGGGAACCTGCAAGAGACCCAGTACTTC.

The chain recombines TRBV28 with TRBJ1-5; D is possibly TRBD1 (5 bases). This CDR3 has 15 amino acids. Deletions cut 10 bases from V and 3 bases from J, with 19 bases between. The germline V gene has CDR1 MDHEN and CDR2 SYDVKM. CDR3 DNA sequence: TGTGCCACTGGGCCTCCGACAGCTCTCAATCAGCCCCAGCATTTT. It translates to CATGPPTALNQPQHF.

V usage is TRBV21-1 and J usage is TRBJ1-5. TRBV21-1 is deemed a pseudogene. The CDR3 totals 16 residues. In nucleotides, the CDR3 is TGTGCCAGCAGCATTGGGAGGGAGAGGGTGGATCAGCCCCAGCATTTT. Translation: CASSIGRERVDQPQHF.

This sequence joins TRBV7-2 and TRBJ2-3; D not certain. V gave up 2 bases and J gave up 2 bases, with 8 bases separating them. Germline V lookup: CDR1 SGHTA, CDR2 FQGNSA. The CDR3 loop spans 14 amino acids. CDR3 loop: CASSLSVSTDTQYF. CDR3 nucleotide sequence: TGTGCCAGCAGCTTATCGGTTTCCACAGATACGCAGTATTTT.

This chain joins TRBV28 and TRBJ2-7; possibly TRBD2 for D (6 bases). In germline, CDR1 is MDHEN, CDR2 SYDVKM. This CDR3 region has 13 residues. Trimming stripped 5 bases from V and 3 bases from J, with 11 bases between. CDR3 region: CASSPPGLYEQYF. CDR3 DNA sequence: TGTGCCAGCAGTCCACCGGGACTCTACGAGCAGTACTTC.

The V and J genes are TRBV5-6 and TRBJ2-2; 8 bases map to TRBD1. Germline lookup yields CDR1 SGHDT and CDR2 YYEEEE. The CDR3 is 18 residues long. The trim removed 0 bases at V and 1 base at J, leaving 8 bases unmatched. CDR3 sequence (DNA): TGTGCCAGCAGCTTGGCCAGGACAGGGATAAAGAACACCGGGGAGCTGTTTTTT. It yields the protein CASSLARTGIKNTGELFF.

This CDR3 reads CASSQSKDRGYNSPLHF. The DNA for the CDR3 is TGCGCCAGCAGCCAATCCAAGGACAGGGGTTATAATTCACCCCTCCACTTT. The chain links TRBV4-1 to TRBJ1-6, with 9 bases fitting TRBD1. CDR3 length equals 17 residues. Germline lookup yields CDR1 MGHRA and CDR2 YSYEKL. V lost 2 bases, J lost 4 bases, and 6 bases stayed unmatched.

The CDR3 protein is CASSPNPGPSTDTQYF. The CDR3, as DNA: TGTGCCAGCTCACCTAATCCGGGTCCTAGCACAGATACGCAGTATTTT. This chain uses TRBV18 with TRBJ2-3; D call uncertain. Trimming cost V 3 bases and J 0 bases, with 13 bases left between them. Germline V gene data show CDR1 as KGHSH and CDR2 as LQKENI. The CDR3 contains 16 residues. Drawing the rest from reference TRBV18 and TRBJ2-3, the complete variable domain is NAGVMQNPRHLVRRRGQEARLRCSPMKGHSHVYWYRQLPEEGLKFMVYLQKENIIDESGMPKERFSAEFPKEGPSILRIQQVVRGDSAAYFCASSPNPGPSTDTQYFGPGTRLTVL.

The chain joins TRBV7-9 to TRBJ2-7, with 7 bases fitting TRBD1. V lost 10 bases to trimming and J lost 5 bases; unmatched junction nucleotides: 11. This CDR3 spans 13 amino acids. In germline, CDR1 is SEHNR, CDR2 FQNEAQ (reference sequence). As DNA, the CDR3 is TGTGCCATCCTTGACAGGGTGGGCGACGAGCAGTACTTC. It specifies CAILDRVGDEQYF.

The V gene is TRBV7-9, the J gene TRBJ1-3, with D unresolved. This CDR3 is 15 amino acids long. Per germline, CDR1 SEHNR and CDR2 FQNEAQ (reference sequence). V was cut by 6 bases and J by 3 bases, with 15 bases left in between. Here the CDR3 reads CASSATAGRGNTIYF. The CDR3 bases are TGTGCCAGCAGTGCAACGGCAGGTCGTGGAAACACCATATATTTT. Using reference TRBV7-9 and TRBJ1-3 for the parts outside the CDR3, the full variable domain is DTGVSQNPRHKITKRGQNVTFRCDPISEHNRLYWYRQTLGQGPEFLTYFQNEAQLEKSRLLSDRFSAERPKGSFSTLEIQRTEQGDSAMYLCASSATAGRGNTIYFGEGSWLTVV.

The CDR3 sequence: CASSLGTGGNEQFF. The CDR3 nucleotides are TGTGCCAGCAGCTTAGGGACAGGGGGAAATGAGCAGTTCTTC. The genes are TRBV5-5 and TRBJ2-1; 11 positions agree with TRBD1. The V segment lost 2 bases and the J segment 7 bases; nucleotides outside the gene matches: 2. CDR3 size: 14 residues. From germline, CDR1 is SGHKS and CDR2 YYEKEE (reference sequence). Full variable domain (missing parts from reference TRBV5-5 and TRBJ2-1): DAGVTQSPTHLIKTRGQQVTLRCSPISGHKSVSWYQQVLGQGPQFIFQYYEKEERGRGNFPDRFSARQFPNYSSELNVNALLLGDSALYLCASSLGTGGNEQFFGPGTRLTVL.